This record looks at one T cell receptor (beta chain) sequence and its context. The antigen is not known. Profiling relied on immunoSEQ multiplex PCR, and the TCRdb table lists in-frame clones only, not all of them. This sample yields some 84,000 clones, of which over 80% are seen a single time; about 8.6% belongs to the top ten. J was trimmed by 2 bases and V by 3 bases; bases with no gene match: 2. Germline CDR1 SGHNT, CDR2 YYREEE (reference sequence). CDR3 length: 14 amino acids. This entry comes from a study of OX40 agonist ivuxolimab in advanced cancers. Study-level information: The diagnoses of dose-escalation patients were hepatocellular carcinoma, melanoma, renal cell or head and neck cancer. Findings and limits, study-wide: The investigators did not determine what antigen specificity the expanded peripheral T cells had. Some nonresponders additionally presented with little normalized T-cell clonal expansion.

The clonotype was recovered from an adult with an advanced solid tumor such as melanoma, head and neck, liver or kidney cancer. Specimen: CD4+ or CD8+ T cells sorted from blood, collected in a trial of the OX40 agonist ivuxolimab. The gene calls are TRBV5-4 and TRBJ1-2, with 9 bases that match TRBD1. This CDR3 reads CASSYGTGNYGYTF. The CDR3 region has the DNA TGTGCCAGCAGCTACGGGACAGGGAACTATGGCTACACCTTC.